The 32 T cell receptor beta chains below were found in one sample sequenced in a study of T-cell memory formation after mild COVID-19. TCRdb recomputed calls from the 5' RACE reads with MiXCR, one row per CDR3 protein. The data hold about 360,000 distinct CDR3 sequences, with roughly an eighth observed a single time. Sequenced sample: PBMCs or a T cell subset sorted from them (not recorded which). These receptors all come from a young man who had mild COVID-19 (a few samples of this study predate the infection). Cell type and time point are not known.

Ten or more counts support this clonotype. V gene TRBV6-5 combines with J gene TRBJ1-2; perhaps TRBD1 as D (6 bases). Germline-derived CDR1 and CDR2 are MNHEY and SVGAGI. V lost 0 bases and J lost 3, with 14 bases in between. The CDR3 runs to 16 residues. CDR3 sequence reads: CASSYSGRGPDYGYTF. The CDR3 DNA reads TGTGCCAGCAGTTACTCAGGCAGGGGCCCTGACTATGGCTACACCTTC.

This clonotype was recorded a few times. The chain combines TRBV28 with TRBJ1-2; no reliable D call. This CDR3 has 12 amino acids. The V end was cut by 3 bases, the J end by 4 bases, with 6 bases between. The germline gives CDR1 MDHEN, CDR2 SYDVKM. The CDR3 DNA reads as TGTGCCAGCAGTTTTGGGCTCTATGGCTACACCTTC. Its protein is CASSFGLYGYTF.

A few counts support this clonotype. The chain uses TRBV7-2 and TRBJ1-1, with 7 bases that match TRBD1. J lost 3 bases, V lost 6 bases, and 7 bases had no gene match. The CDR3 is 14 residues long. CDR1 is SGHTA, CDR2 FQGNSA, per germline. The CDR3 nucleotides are TGTGCCAGCAGATTGACAGGGACGGACACTGAAGCTTTCTTT. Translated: CASRLTGTDTEAFF.

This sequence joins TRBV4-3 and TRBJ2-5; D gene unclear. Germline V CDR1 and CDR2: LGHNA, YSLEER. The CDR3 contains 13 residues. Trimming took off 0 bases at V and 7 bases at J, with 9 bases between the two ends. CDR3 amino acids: CASSQEWGRTQYF. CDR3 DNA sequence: TGCGCCAGCAGCCAAGAATGGGGTAGGACCCAGTACTTC.

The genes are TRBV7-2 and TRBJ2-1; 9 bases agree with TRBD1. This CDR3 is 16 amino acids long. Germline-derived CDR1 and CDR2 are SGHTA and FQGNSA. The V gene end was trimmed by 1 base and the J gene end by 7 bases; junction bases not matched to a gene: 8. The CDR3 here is CASSLVGTGFANEQFF. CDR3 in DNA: TGTGCCAGCAGCTTAGTAGGGACAGGGTTTGCGAATGAGCAGTTCTTC.

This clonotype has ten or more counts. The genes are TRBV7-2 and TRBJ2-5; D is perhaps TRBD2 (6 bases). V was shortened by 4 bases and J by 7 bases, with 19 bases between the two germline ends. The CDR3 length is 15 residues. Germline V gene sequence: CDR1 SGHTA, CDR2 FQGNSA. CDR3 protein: CASSSSGTYRGTQYF. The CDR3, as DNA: TGTGCCAGCAGCTCCTCCGGGACTTACCGGGGGACCCAGTACTTC.

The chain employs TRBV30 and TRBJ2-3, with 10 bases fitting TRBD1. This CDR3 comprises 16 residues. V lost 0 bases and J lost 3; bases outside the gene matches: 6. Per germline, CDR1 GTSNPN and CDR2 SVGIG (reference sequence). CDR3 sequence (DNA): TGTGCCTGGAGTGTACTGGGACAGGGGAGTACAGATACGCAGTATTTT. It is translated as CAWSVLGQGSTDTQYF.

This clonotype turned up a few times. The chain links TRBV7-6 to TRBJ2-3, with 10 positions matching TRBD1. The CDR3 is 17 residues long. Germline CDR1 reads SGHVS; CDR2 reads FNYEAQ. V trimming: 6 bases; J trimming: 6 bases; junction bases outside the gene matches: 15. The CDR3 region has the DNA TGTGCCAGCAGTCCACCGGGACAGGGGATCTGGGGGGATACGCAGTATTTT. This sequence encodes CASSPPGQGIWGDTQYF.

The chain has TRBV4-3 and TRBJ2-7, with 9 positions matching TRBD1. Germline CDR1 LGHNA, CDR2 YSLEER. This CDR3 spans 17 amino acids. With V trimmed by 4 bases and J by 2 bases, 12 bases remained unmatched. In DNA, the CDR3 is TGCGCCAGCAGCCTCATGTCTACCGGACAGGGGACCTACGAGCAGTACTTC. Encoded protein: CASSLMSTGQGTYEQYF.

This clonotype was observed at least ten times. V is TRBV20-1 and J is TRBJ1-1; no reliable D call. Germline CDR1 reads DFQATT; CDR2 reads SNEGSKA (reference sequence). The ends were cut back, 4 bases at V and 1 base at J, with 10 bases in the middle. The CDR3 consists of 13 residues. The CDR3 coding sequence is TGCAGTGCTATTAGTCACGGGAACACTGAAGCTTTCTTT. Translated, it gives CSAISHGNTEAFF.

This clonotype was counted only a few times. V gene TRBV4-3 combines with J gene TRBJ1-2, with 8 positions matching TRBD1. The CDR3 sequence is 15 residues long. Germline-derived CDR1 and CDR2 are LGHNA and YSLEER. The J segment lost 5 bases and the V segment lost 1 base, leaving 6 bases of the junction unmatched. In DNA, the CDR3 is TGCGCCAGCAGCCAAGTACAGGGGGACCCTTATGGCTACACCTTC. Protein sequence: CASSQVQGDPYGYTF.

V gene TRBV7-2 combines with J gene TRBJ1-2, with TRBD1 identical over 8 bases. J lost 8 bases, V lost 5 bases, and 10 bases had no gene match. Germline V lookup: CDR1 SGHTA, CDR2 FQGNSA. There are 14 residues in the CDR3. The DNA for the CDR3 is TGTGCCAGCAGCCGCAGGGGGCTACTTATGGGCTACACCTTC. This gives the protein CASSRRGLLMGYTF.

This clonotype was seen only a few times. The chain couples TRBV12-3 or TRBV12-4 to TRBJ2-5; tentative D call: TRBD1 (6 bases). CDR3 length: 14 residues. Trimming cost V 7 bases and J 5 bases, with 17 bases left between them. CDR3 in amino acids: CASTLGAGAETQYF. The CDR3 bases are TGTGCCAGCACCCTAGGGGCAGGGGCGGAGACCCAGTACTTC.

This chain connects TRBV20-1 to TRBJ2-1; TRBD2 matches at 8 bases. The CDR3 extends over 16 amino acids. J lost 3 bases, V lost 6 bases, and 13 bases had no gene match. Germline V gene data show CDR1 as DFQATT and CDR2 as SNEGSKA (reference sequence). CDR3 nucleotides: TGCAGTGCCCCCAAGGGAGCGGGGGTTATCTACAATGAGCAGTTCTTC. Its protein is CSAPKGAGVIYNEQFF.

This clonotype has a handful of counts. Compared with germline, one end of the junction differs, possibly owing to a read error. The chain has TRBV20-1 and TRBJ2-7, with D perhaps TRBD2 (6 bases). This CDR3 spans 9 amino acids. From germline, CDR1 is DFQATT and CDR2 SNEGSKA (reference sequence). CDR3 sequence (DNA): TGCAGTGCTACGCGTGGGGGGAACTTC. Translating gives CSATRGGNF.

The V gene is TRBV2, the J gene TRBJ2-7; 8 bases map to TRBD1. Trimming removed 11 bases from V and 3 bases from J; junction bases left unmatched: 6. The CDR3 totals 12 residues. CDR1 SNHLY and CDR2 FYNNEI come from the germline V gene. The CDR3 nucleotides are TGTGCCGGAGGACAGGGTTACTACGAGCAGTACGTC. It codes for CAGGQGYYEQYV.

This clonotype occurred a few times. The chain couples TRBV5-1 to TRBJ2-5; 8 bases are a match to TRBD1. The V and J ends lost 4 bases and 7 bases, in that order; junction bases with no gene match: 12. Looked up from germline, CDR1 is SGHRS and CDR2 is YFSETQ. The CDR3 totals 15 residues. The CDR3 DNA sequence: TGCGCCAGCAGCCCTATTGGACAGGGAGGCGGGACCCAGTACTTC. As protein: CASSPIGQGGGTQYF.

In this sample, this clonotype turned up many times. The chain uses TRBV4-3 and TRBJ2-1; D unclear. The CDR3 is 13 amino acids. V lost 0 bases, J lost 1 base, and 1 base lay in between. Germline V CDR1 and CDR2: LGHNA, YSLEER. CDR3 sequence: CASSQESYNEQFF. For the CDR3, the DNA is TGCGCCAGCAGCCAAGAGTCCTACAATGAGCAGTTCTTC.

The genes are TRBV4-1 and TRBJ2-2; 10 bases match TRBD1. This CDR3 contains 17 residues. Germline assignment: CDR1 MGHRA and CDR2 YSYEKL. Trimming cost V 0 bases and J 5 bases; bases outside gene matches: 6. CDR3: CASSQDPGQGLTGELFF. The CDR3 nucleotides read TGCGCCAGCAGCCAAGACCCGGGACAGGGGCTTACCGGGGAGCTGTTTTTT.

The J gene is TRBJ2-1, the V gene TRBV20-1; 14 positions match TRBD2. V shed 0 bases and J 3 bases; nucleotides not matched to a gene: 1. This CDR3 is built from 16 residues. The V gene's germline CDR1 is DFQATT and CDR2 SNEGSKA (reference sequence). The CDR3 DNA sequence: TGCAGTGCTAGAGACGGGACTAGCGGGGGCTACAATGAGCAGTTCTTC. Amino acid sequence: CSARDGTSGGYNEQFF.

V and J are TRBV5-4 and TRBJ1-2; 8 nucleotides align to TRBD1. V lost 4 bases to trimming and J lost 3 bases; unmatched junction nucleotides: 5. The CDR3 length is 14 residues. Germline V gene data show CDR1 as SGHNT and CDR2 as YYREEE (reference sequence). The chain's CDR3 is CASSLNRGDYGYTF. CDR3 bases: TGTGCCAGCAGCCTAAACAGGGGGGACTATGGCTACACCTTC.

CDR3 coding DNA: TGCGCCAGCAGCCCGAACTCGCGGGGGCGCGAGGAGCTGTTTTTT. Translating gives CASSPNSRGREELFF. The V call is TRBV4-1, the J call TRBJ2-2; D may be TRBD2 (7 bases). Per germline, CDR1 MGHRA and CDR2 YSYEKL. The CDR3 totals 15 residues. The V gene lost 4 bases and the J gene lost 10 bases, with 19 bases spanning the gap.

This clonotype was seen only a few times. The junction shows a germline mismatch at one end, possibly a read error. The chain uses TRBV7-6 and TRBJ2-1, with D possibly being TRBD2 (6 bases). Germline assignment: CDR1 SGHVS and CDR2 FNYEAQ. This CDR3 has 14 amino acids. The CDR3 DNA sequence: TGTGCCAGCAGCCCGGGCGGGGTGTGGCAGGGTGGTATCTTC. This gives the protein CASSPGGVWQGGIF.

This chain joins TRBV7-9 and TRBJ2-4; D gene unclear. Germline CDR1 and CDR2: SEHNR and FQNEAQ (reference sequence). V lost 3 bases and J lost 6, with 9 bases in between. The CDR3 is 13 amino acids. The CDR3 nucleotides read TGTGCCAGCAGCTTCAACGGGCCAAACATTCAGTACTTC. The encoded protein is CASSFNGPNIQYF.

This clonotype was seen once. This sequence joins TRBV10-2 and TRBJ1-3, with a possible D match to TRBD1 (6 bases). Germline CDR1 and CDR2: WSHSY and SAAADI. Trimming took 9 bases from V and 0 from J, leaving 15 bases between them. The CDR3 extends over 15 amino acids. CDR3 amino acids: CASRGEGSSGNTIYF. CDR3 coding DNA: TGCGCCAGTAGGGGGGAGGGGAGCTCTGGAAACACCATATATTTT.

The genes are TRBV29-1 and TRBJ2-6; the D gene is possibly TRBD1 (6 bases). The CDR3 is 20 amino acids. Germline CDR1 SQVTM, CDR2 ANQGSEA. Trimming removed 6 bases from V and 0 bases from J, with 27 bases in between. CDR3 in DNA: TGCAGCGTATCCACCACCGGGACACCTCAAATCAGCTCTGGGGCCAACGTCCTGACTTTC. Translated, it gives CSVSTTGTPQISSGANVLTF.

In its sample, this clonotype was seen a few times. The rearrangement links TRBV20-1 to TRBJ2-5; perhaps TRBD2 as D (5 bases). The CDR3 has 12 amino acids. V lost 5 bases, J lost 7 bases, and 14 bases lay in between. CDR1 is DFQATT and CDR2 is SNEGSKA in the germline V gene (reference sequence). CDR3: CSAPDYAGTQYF. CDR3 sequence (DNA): TGCAGTGCTCCTGACTACGCGGGGACCCAGTACTTC.

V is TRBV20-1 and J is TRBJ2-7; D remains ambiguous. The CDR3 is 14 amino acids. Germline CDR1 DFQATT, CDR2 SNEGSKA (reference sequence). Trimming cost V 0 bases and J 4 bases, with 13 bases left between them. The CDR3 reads CSARDPPREYEQYV. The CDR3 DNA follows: TGCAGTGCTAGAGATCCCCCCCGAGAATACGAGCAGTACGTC.

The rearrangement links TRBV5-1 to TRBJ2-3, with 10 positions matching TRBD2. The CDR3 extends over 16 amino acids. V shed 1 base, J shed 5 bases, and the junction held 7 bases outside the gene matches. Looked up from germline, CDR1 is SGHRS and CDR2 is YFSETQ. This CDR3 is CASSLSSGGLGDTQYF. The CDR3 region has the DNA TGCGCCAGCAGCTTGTCTAGCGGGGGACTTGGAGATACGCAGTATTTT.

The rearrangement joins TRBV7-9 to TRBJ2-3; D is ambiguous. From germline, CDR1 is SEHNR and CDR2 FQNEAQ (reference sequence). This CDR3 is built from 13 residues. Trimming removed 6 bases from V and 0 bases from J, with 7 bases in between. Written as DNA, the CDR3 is TGTGCCAGCAGGCCCAGTAGCACAGATACGCAGTATTTT. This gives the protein CASRPSSTDTQYF.

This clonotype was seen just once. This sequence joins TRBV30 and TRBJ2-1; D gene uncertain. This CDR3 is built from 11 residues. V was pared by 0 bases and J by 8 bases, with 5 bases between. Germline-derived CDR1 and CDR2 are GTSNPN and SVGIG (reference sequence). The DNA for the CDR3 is TGTGCCTGGAGTGTACCCGATGAGCAGTTCTTC. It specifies CAWSVPDEQFF.

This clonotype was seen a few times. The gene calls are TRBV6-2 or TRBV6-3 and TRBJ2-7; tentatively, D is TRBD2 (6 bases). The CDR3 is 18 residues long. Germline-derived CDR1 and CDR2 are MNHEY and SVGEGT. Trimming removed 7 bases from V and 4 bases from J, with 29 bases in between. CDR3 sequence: CASTSSPGTGIRVYEQYF. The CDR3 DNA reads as TGTGCCAGCACTTCCAGCCCCGGGACTGGCATCCGAGTTTACGAGCAGTACTTC.